The clone carrying this T cell receptor beta chain was detected only a few times. Its antigen is not known. The sample belongs to a study of cytomegalovirus exposure and HLA in healthy donors. Vbeta (60) and Jbeta (13) primers were used in the PCR. Method: immunoSEQ multiplex PCR; TCRdb's copy keeps in-frame clones and lacks some. The table has fewer than 120,000 clones, around three quarters seen once. Study outcomes and limitations: Productive rates of about 87% or about 30% were seen for most TCR beta V segments in an earlier analysis. Cytomegalovirus association was listed for around 180 TCR beta chains. For most subjects, TCR beta sequences were reported to predict HLA-A and HLA-B alleles with accuracy. Most CMV-associated TCR beta chains were later found to appear HLA-restricted.

V dropped 5 bases and J dropped 3 bases, with 11 bases sitting between them. This CDR3 spans 14 amino acids. Germline CDR1 and CDR2: MNHEY and SMNVEV (reference sequence). This clonotype was obtained from a woman under 40 in good health and CMV-seronegative. Sequenced input: PBMCs. This rearrangement joins TRBV27 to TRBJ1-5; no clear D gene. The CDR3 region is CASSPAEPNQPQHF. CDR3 nucleotides: TGTGCCAGCAGTCCTGCGGAGCCCAATCAGCCCCAGCATTTT.